Each of the 11 T cell receptor beta chains below was sequenced from the same sample in a study of OX40 agonist ivuxolimab in advanced cancers. Sequenced by immunoSEQ multiplex PCR; TCRdb stores in-frame clones only, minus some. The sample lists roughly 68,000 clones; 75% to 95% were seen once. Source: CD4+ or CD8+ T cells sorted from blood, taken in a trial of the OX40 agonist ivuxolimab. These receptors were taken from an adult with an advanced solid tumor such as melanoma, head and neck, liver or kidney cancer.

V usage is TRBV5-1 and J usage is TRBJ1-3; perhaps TRBD1 as D (5 bases). CDR3 length: 15 amino acids. The germline V and J ends were trimmed by 4 bases and 1 base, with 12 bases remaining between them. CDR1 SGHRS and CDR2 YFSETQ come from the germline V gene. CDR3 in DNA: TGCGCCAGCAGCCCACAGGTGGGGTCTGGAAACACCATATATTTT. Protein product: CASSPQVGSGNTIYF.

The V call is TRBV2, the J call TRBJ2-5, with TRBD2 matching over 8 bases. Germline-derived CDR1 and CDR2 are SNHLY and FYNNEI. CDR3 length: 14 amino acids. The V and J ends lost 7 bases and 4 bases, in that order; junction bases with no gene match: 8. CDR3 sequence reads: CASIGLAGRETQYF. The CDR3 coding sequence is TGTGCCAGCATAGGACTAGCTGGTCGAGAGACCCAGTACTTC.

The chain has TRBV13 and TRBJ2-7; TRBD1 matches 7 bases. The germline V gene has CDR1 PRHDT and CDR2 FYEKMQ (reference sequence). Trimming removed 0 bases from V and 3 bases from J; junction bases left unmatched: 2. The CDR3 is 14 residues long. CDR3 nucleotide sequence: TGTGCCAGCAGCTTAGGGACAGGGAACTACGAGCAGTACTTC. Translation: CASSLGTGNYEQYF.

This clone was detected only a few times. The chain has TRBV10-3 and TRBJ1-6; D is possibly TRBD1 (6 bases). CDR1 ENHRY and CDR2 SYGVKD come from the germline V gene. This CDR3 has 12 residues. V lost 6 bases and J 7 bases, leaving 7 bases between the germline ends. CDR3 residues: CAISTGNSPLHF. The CDR3 nucleotides are TGTGCCATCAGCACAGGGAATTCACCCCTCCACTTT.

This chain links TRBV14 with TRBJ1-2, with D hard to call. This CDR3 region has 12 residues. The germline V gene has CDR1 SGHDN and CDR2 FVKESK. V lost 4 bases, J lost 8 bases, and 11 bases lay in between. Here the CDR3 reads CASSPGVGGYTF. Written as DNA, the CDR3 is TGTGCCAGCAGCCCCGGCGTGGGGGGCTACACCTTC. The variable domain in full, completed from reference TRBV14 and TRBJ1-2, reads EAGVTQFPSHSVIEKGQTVTLRCDPISGHDNLYWYRRVMGKEIKFLLHFVKESKQDESGMPNNRFLAERTGGTYSTLKVQPAELEDSGVYFCASSPGVGGYTFGSGTRLTVV.

This sequence joins TRBV15 and TRBJ1-1; TRBD1 aligns across 7 bases. In germline, CDR1 is LNHNV, CDR2 YYDKDF (reference sequence). Trimming at V came to 7 bases and at J to 2 bases, leaving 7 bases not matched to a gene. The CDR3 totals 14 residues. The CDR3 nucleotides are TGTGCCACCAAGATTGGGACAGAAAACACTGAAGCTTTCTTT. This sequence encodes CATKIGTENTEAFF.

This sequence joins TRBV6-4 and TRBJ2-3, with D perhaps TRBD1 (6 bases). Trimming took off 4 bases at V and 1 base at J, with 12 bases between the two ends. CDR1 MRHNA and CDR2 SNTAGT come from the germline V gene. CDR3 length: 15 amino acids. CDR3 sequence reads: CASSVNSGGTDTQYF. The CDR3 coding sequence is TGTGCCAGCAGTGTGAATTCAGGGGGCACAGATACGCAGTATTTT.

The V and J genes are TRBV7-6 and TRBJ2-1; possibly TRBD1 for D (6 bases). The V end was cut by 5 bases, the J end by 5 bases, with 10 bases between. Germline CDR1 SGHVS, CDR2 FNYEAQ. The CDR3 is 13 amino acids. CDR3: CASSRRQDNEQFF. CDR3 DNA sequence: TGTGCCAGCAGCCGGAGACAGGACAATGAGCAGTTCTTC. Complete variable domain (other parts from reference TRBV7-6 and TRBJ2-1): GAGVSQSPRYKVTKRGQDVALRCDPISGHVSLYWYRQALGQGPEFLTYFNYEAQQDKSGLPNDRFSAERPEGSISTLTIQRTEQRDSAMYRCASSRRQDNEQFFGPGTRLTVL.

The chain joins TRBV5-6 to TRBJ2-5; TRBD2 matches at 7 bases. Germline CDR1 and CDR2: SGHDT and YYEEEE. The CDR3 has 14 residues. The ends lost 1 base at V and 5 bases at J; junction bases unmatched: 5. As DNA, the CDR3 is TGTGCCAGCAGCTTGCTGGGGGGGAGGGAGACCCAGTACTTC. This encodes CASSLLGGRETQYF.

The chain has TRBV29-1 and TRBJ2-1; TRBD2 matches 8 bases. The length of the CDR3 is 15 residues. The V and J ends lost 6 bases and 10 bases, in that order; junction bases with no gene match: 17. CDR1 and CDR2 (germline): SQVTM, ANQGSEA. The CDR3 nucleotides are TGCAGCGTCGGCGCTCTTATCGGGGGGGCAGGGGAGCAGTTCTTC. This sequence encodes CSVGALIGGAGEQFF.

The chain has TRBV6-1 and TRBJ1-2, with a tentative D call TRBD1 (5 bases). This CDR3 region has 15 residues. Trimming shortened V by 3 bases and J by 4 bases, and 15 bases separated the two germline ends. The V gene's germline CDR1 is MNHNS and CDR2 SASEGT. CDR3 region: CASSESSGSPYGYTF. The CDR3 region has the DNA TGTGCCAGCAGTGAGAGTTCAGGGAGTCCCTATGGCTACACCTTC.